Listed below are T cell receptor beta chains from one sample, sequenced in a study of PD-L1 blockade in urothelial cancer. Clones were read by immunoSEQ multiplex PCR, and TCRdb kept only the in-frame ones, dropping some. The sample has about 43,000 clones; around 82% are singletons. The sequencing used PBMCs, collected around atezolizumab (anti-PD-L1) treatment. The receptors originated from a man aged 60 to 69 with urothelial cancer. CDR3s include the opening cysteine and the closing phenylalanine or tryptophan. A D gene is named only where the DNA matches it firmly. Clone sizes are given selectively: once, few, many, or a class where the clone is expanded.

cdr3_nt | cdr3_aa | v_call | d_call | clone_size | j_call
TGTGCCAGCTGGGCAGGGGGCTACGAGCAGTACTTC | CASWAGGYEQYF | TRBV6-5 | TRBD1 | few | TRBJ2-7
TGTGCCAGCAGATTACAGGGTGAAGCTTTCTTT | CASRLQGEAFF | TRBV2 | - | - | TRBJ1-1
TGTGCCAGCAGCCCCTGGAGCGGCAATCAGCCCCAGCATTTT | CASSPWSGNQPQHF | TRBV7-8 | - | - | TRBJ1-5
TGTGCCAGCAGCTCTGAAGGGACAGGGGACAATGAGCAGTTCTTC | CASSSEGTGDNEQFF | TRBV5-6 | TRBD1 | - | TRBJ2-1
TGTGCCAGCAGTGAAAGACAGCTTCAAGAGACCCAGTACTTC | CASSERQLQETQYF | TRBV6-1 | - | - | TRBJ2-5
TGTGCCAGCTCAGCATTCGGGGGGAGCACAGATACGCAGTATTTT | CASSAFGGSTDTQYF | TRBV18 | TRBD2 | - | TRBJ2-3
TGCGCCAGCAGCCCCGGGACTAGCGGGGGGCGCGGGACCCAGTACTTC | CASSPGTSGGRGTQYF | TRBV5-1 | TRBD2 | - | TRBJ2-5
TGTGCCAGCAGTACGGGACAAGCTTTTGTTGAGCAGTTCTTC | CASSTGQAFVEQFF | TRBV2 | - | - | TRBJ2-1
TGTGCCAGCCGTTTACAGGGGGTAGGGTATGGCTACACCTTC | CASRLQGVGYGYTF | TRBV5-8 | TRBD1 | - | TRBJ1-2
TGTGCCAGCAGCTTAGGGCCCAGGGACGAGCAGTACTTC | CASSLGPRDEQYF | TRBV11-2 | - | - | TRBJ2-7
TGTGCCAGCAGCTTAAGGGGGCCGACTAATGAAAAACTGTTTTTT | CASSLRGPTNEKLFF | TRBV7-2 | TRBD1 | - | TRBJ1-4
TGTGCCATCAGTGACTCGAACACTGAAGCTTTCTTT | CAISDSNTEAFF | TRBV10-3 | - | few | TRBJ1-1
TGTGCCAGCACCAACCGTGAACACTACGAGCAGTACTTC | CASTNREHYEQYF | TRBV11-2 | - | - | TRBJ2-7
TGTGCCAGCAGACAGACAGGGTGTACGTACGAGCAGTACTTC | CASRQTGCTYEQYF | TRBV21-1 | - | - | TRBJ2-7
TGTGCCAACCTAGAAAGGGGTACAGGGCTTTCGGACTACACCTTC | CANLERGTGLSDYTF | TRBV2 | - | few | TRBJ1-2
TGTGCCTGGAGTGGGGCTAGCGGGGGCTTAGAGACCCAGTACTTC | CAWSGASGGLETQYF | TRBV30 | TRBD2 | - | TRBJ2-5
TGTGCCAGTAGTACGACAGGGGGTAACTATGGCTACACCTTC | CASSTTGGNYGYTF | TRBV19 | TRBD1 | - | TRBJ1-2
TGCGCCAGCAGCTTGGCCACGGAGGATACGCAGTATTTT | CASSLATEDTQYF | TRBV5-1 | - | - | TRBJ2-3
TGTGCCAGCAGTTTCGGACAGGGCATATCCTACGAGCAGTACTTC | CASSFGQGISYEQYF | TRBV7-2 | TRBD1 | - | TRBJ2-7
TGTGCCAGCAGCCCCGGTCGACTAGCGGGGGGGTATGGAGAGACCCAGTACTTC | CASSPGRLAGGYGETQYF | TRBV27 | TRBD2 | few | TRBJ2-5
TGTGCCACCAGCAGACAGGGGGTTCGGGAAAAACTGTTTTTT | CATSRQGVREKLFF | TRBV15 | TRBD1 | - | TRBJ1-4
TGTGCCAGCAGCTCCGGCGGGACTAGCGGGGGCCCCTACAATGAGCAGTTCTTC | CASSSGGTSGGPYNEQFF | TRBV5-4 | TRBD2 | - | TRBJ2-1
TGTGCCAGCAGCTTAAGATGGGACAGGGGAGCTTATAGCAATCAGCCCCAGCATTTT | CASSLRWDRGAYSNQPQHF | TRBV5-6 | TRBD1 | few | TRBJ1-5
TGTGCCAGCAGCTCCCCGGACAGGCCAGGTCTGGGTGAGCAGTTCTTC | CASSSPDRPGLGEQFF | TRBV7-9 | TRBD1 | - | TRBJ2-1
TGTGCCATTACAGGGGCCCCGGGCACTGAAGCTTTCTTT | CAITGAPGTEAFF | TRBV10-3 | TRBD1 | - | TRBJ1-1
TGTGCCAGCAGCAGCCGGACAGGAGGAAACACCATATATTTT | CASSSRTGGNTIYF | TRBV9 | TRBD1 | - | TRBJ1-3
TGTGCCAGTAGTAGCGGGGGTGAGCAGTTCTTC | CASSSGGEQFF | TRBV19 | TRBD2 | once | TRBJ2-1
TGTGCCAGCAGTCAGATCGCTAGCAATCAGCCCCAGCATTTT | CASSQIASNQPQHF | TRBV2 | - | - | TRBJ1-5
TGTGCCAGCCTGAACAGCCCTAACTATGGCTACACCTTC | CASLNSPNYGYTF | TRBV28 | - | - | TRBJ1-2
TGTGCGACCAGGGGGGCCGTCAATACGCAGTATTTT | CATRGAVNTQYF | TRBV21-1 | - | - | TRBJ2-3
TGTGCCAGCAGCCCTCGGGCGGGCGGGGCCAACGTCCTGACTTTC | CASSPRAGGANVLTF | TRBV6-6 | - | - | TRBJ2-6
TGCGCCAGCAGCTTGGTATCAGGCACCGGGGAGCTGTTTTTT | CASSLVSGTGELFF | TRBV5-1 | - | - | TRBJ2-2
TGTGCCAGTAGTATCCTCCTAGTGACCCACAATGAGCAGTTCTTC | CASSILLVTHNEQFF | TRBV19 | - | - | TRBJ2-1
TGTGCCAGCAGCACAGGGGCCCAAGAGACCCAGTACTTC | CASSTGAQETQYF | TRBV7-3 | TRBD1 | - | TRBJ2-5
TGTGCCAGCAGCTCGGGACTAGCGCTCAGGGAGCAGTTCTTC | CASSSGLALREQFF | TRBV9 | TRBD2 | few | TRBJ2-1
TGTGCCAGCAGTGCCGTACTAGCGGGGGCGAACACCGGGGAGCTGTTTTTT | CASSAVLAGANTGELFF | TRBV6-4 | TRBD2 | - | TRBJ2-2
TGCGCCAGCAGCTTGGAGGGCCTAGCGGGGGGCTACAATGAGCAGTTCTTC | CASSLEGLAGGYNEQFF | TRBV5-1 | TRBD2 | - | TRBJ2-1
TGTGCCAGCAGCTTGACAGGGGCCCCCTACGAGCAGTACTTC | CASSLTGAPYEQYF | TRBV27 | TRBD1 | - | TRBJ2-7
TGTGCCAGCAGTTACGAGGGGAACACTGAAGCTTTCTTT | CASSYEGNTEAFF | TRBV6-5 | - | - | TRBJ1-1
TGTGCCAGCAGTCGCTCAGCGGGGAGGTCAGATACGCAGTATTTT | CASSRSAGRSDTQYF | TRBV27 | TRBD2 | - | TRBJ2-3
TGTGCCAGCAGTTTTGACAGGGGGCTCGATCAGCCCCAGCATTTT | CASSFDRGLDQPQHF | TRBV6-5 | TRBD1 | - | TRBJ1-5
TGTGCCACCCGATTGCCCAACACAGGGGCTAGCAATCAGCCCCAGCATTTT | CATRLPNTGASNQPQHF | TRBV28 | TRBD1 | medium-sized | TRBJ1-5
TGTGCCAGCAGTTTATCCACAGGGATGGGGTATAGCAATCAGCCCCAGCATTTT | CASSLSTGMGYSNQPQHF | TRBV28 | - | - | TRBJ1-5